These T cell receptor beta chains were read from a single sample in a study of cytomegalovirus exposure and HLA in healthy donors. Profiled with immunoSEQ multiplex PCR; TCRdb holds only in-frame clones, not every one. The table lists 180,000 or so clones, 75% to 80% of them singletons. The sample was PBMCs. The receptor source for this set is a man aged 50 to 60 in good health and CMV-seropositive. Both conserved end residues are part of each CDR3.

>TRBV7-2|TRBJ1-4
CASSFPGQGSNEKLFF
>TRBV5-4|TRBJ2-1
CASSSTGGPYNEQFF
>TRBV4-3|TRBJ2-7
CASSQGLAGSYEQYF
>TRBV27|TRBJ2-7
CASSPGGAKTSGSSYEQYF
>TRBV2|TRBJ2-3
CASGGQSTDTQYF
>TRBV5-6|TRBJ1-1
CASSPLGRGPEAFF
>TRBV12-5|TRBJ2-3
CASGLGNTDTQYF
>TRBV9|TRBJ2-5
CASSVVGGIQETQYF
>TRBV27|TRBJ1-2
CASSGGRDYGYTF
>TRBV5-1|TRBJ2-3
CASSLIAGTGGTDTQYF
>TRBV2|TRBJ2-2
CASSWGLSTGELFF
>TRBV28|TRBJ1-2
CASSFPGAGSYGYTF
>TRBV7-9|TRBJ1-1
CASTPRSPGNTEAFF
>TRBV19|TRBJ2-7
CASSRQLSSYEQYF
>TRBV6-5|TRBJ1-1
CASMTAPNTEAFF
>TRBV9|TRBJ1-4
CASSRRHSTNEKLFF
>TRBV9|TRBJ1-6
CASSVGRNNSPLHF
>TRBV7-9|TRBJ1-2
CASSLTQANYGYTF
>TRBV4-3|TRBJ2-7
CASSQAGTGPHEQYF
>TRBV5-1|TRBJ2-1
CASSLGWGGVGEQFF
>TRBV5-6|TRBJ2-3
CASSLGTSADTQYF
>TRBV5-1|TRBJ2-5
CASSHASGGLETQYF
>TRBV18|TRBJ2-7
CASSPGAATGLEQYF
>TRBV5-1|TRBJ2-1
CASSIGQGNYNEQFF
>TRBV7-2|TRBJ2-2
CASSSTVNTGELFF
>TRBV6-6|TRBJ2-3
CASSPGPRGGTQYF
>TRBV5-6|TRBJ2-3
CASSRGATDTQYF
>TRBV19|TRBJ2-7
CASSNGPLGEQYF
>TRBV7-9|TRBJ2-5
CASSLRSGSRETQYF
>TRBV7-2|TRBJ2-5
CASSPSGGLQETQYF
>TRBV6-6|TRBJ1-1
CASRFEGPNTEAFF
>TRBV27|TRBJ2-3
CASSSQRGGQGTQYF
>TRBV7-9|TRBJ2-5
CASSYGAGDQETQYF
>TRBV11-2|TRBJ2-2
CASRTPGAGANTGELFF
>TRBV7-9|TRBJ1-3
CASSSNIRGISGNTIYF
>TRBV4-1|TRBJ1-2
CASSQGWTGGQGYTF
>TRBV28|TRBJ2-3
CASSATANILTTDTQYF
>TRBV6-1|TRBJ2-7
CASSASSYEQYF
>TRBV4-2|TRBJ2-3
CASSPRTSSPVSTDTQYF
>TRBV11-2|TRBJ1-1
CASSLDRGGVAEAFF
>TRBV5-1|TRBJ2-1
CASSFGGGENEQFF
>TRBV7-2|TRBJ1-2
CASSGGTNTNYGYTF
>TRBV6-4|TRBJ2-1
CASSEASGGVLDEQFF
>TRBV29-1|TRBJ1-1
CSVEGGTGGSTFF
>TRBV11-2|TRBJ2-2
CASRLAGGTGELFF
>TRBV7-2|TRBJ1-5
CASSLASGGENQPQHF
>TRBV27|TRBJ2-5
CASSEGFQETQYF
>TRBV5-1|TRBJ1-3
CASSSTGAGNTIYF
>TRBV5-5|TRBJ2-1
CASSLGQGPYNEQFF
>TRBV5-6|TRBJ1-4
CASSLLATNEKLFF
>TRBV11-1|TRBJ1-2
CASSPGGHRLHGYGYTF
>TRBV11-2|TRBJ1-1
CASSLGTGKTEAFF